Following are 13 T cell receptor beta chains from one sample sequenced in a study of identical twins. TCRdb fed the 5' RACE reads into MiXCR, producing one record per CDR3 protein. The data contain some 1,700,000 distinct CDR3 sequences, about 32% of them singletons. Source material: cord blood. The receptors shown here come from a newborn girl in good health.

This sequence joins TRBV6-2 or TRBV6-3 and TRBJ2-2; 9 bases fit TRBD2. This CDR3 region has 15 residues. V dropped 3 bases and J dropped 6; count of bases not matched to a gene: 5. Germline V gene sequence: CDR1 MNHEY, CDR2 SVGEGT. The CDR3: CASSYSGGLSGELFF. The CDR3 DNA sequence: TGTGCCAGCAGTTATAGCGGGGGTTTGTCCGGGGAGCTGTTTTTT.

The rearrangement uses TRBV12-3 or TRBV12-4 and TRBJ1-1; 7 bases agree with TRBD1. This CDR3 is built from 18 residues. The V gene end was trimmed by 5 bases and the J gene end by 3 bases; junction bases not matched to a gene: 18. The CDR3 loop reads CASSDPKLTGRGYTEAFF. CDR3 nucleotide sequence: TGTGCCAGCAGTGACCCCAAACTGACAGGGAGGGGTTACACTGAAGCTTTCTTT.

Regarding this clonotype: This may be a read error: a much more frequent sequence differs by one nucleotide. The chain joins TRBV12-3 or TRBV12-4 to TRBJ1-2; D remains ambiguous. This CDR3 comprises 13 residues. The germline V and J ends were trimmed by 3 bases and 4 bases, with 9 bases remaining between them. The CDR3: CASSFNTAYGYTF. The CDR3 region has the DNA TGTGCCAGCAGTTTCAACACAGCCTATGGCTACACCTTC.

The chain has TRBV4-1 and TRBJ2-1; TRBD2 agrees at 8 bases. The CDR3 sequence is 17 residues long. Germline CDR1 is MGHRA and CDR2 is YSYEKL. V lost 0 bases and J lost 0; bases outside the gene matches: 4. CDR3 region: CASSQDSSGGSYNEQFF. CDR3 coding DNA: TGCGCCAGCAGCCAAGACTCCAGCGGGGGCTCCTACAATGAGCAGTTCTTC.

The chain couples TRBV9 to TRBJ1-1, with D possibly matching TRBD1 (5 bases). Germline CDR1 and CDR2: SGDLS and YYNGEE. Trimming took off 0 bases at V and 0 bases at J, with 9 bases between the two ends. The CDR3 runs 15 residues. CDR3: CASSVVRGVNTEAFF. CDR3 bases: TGTGCCAGCAGCGTAGTCCGGGGGGTGAACACTGAAGCTTTCTTT.

The V call is TRBV3-1, the J call TRBJ2-1; TRBD2 matches 10 bases. The CDR3 contains 17 residues. Germline CDR1 LGHDT, CDR2 YNNKEL (reference sequence). The V segment lost 1 base and the J segment 6 bases; nucleotides outside the gene matches: 9. For the CDR3, the DNA is TGTGCCAGCAGCCAAGGGACCGGGACTAGCGTCGTCAATGAGCAGTTCTTC. This sequence encodes CASSQGTGTSVVNEQFF.

The sample holds many counts of this clonotype. This rearrangement joins TRBV4-2 to TRBJ2-7; D not certain. The CDR3 totals 14 residues. Germline V lookup: CDR1 LGHNA, CDR2 YNFKEQ. V was pared by 0 bases and J by 2 bases, with 8 bases between. The CDR3 region is CASSQDPDPYEQYF. For the CDR3, the DNA is TGTGCCAGCAGCCAAGATCCGGATCCCTACGAGCAGTACTTC.

CDR3 protein: CARGVHVSYEQYF. In DNA, the CDR3 is TGTGCCAGGGGGGTCCACGTCTCCTACGAGCAGTACTTC. The genes are TRBV6-5 and TRBJ2-7, with D perhaps being TRBD1 or TRBD2 (5 bases each). Germline CDR1 MNHEY, CDR2 SVGAGI. The CDR3 sequence is 13 residues long. V lost 9 bases to trimming and J lost 0 bases, with 12 bases between them.

The V and J genes are TRBV25-1 and TRBJ2-7; TRBD2 agrees at 13 bases. From germline, CDR1 is MGHDK and CDR2 SYGVNS. The J segment lost 3 bases and the V segment lost 6 bases, leaving 2 bases of the junction unmatched. CDR3 size: 14 residues. CDR3 sequence (DNA): TGTGCCAGCAGGGGGACTAGCGGGGACTACGAGCAGTACTTC. This codes for CASRGTSGDYEQYF.

The chain carries TRBV6-1 and TRBJ2-3, with 9 bases lining up with TRBD2. J was trimmed by 3 bases and V by 6 bases; bases with no gene match: 7. The V gene's germline CDR1 is MNHNS and CDR2 SASEGT. The CDR3 has 15 amino acids. This CDR3 reads CASRGSSGVTDTQYF. The CDR3 DNA follows: TGTGCCAGCAGGGGGTCTAGCGGGGTGACAGATACGCAGTATTTT.

V usage is TRBV11-2 and J usage is TRBJ2-3; D remains ambiguous. Trimming stripped 5 bases from V and 9 bases from J, with 9 bases between. The CDR3 runs to 11 residues. Germline CDR1 SGHAT, CDR2 FQNNGV. CDR3 in amino acids: CASSLPLTQYF. CDR3 in DNA: TGTGCCAGCAGCCTTCCTCTCACGCAGTATTTT.

As concerns this clonotype: This could be a read error, since a much larger clone is one nucleotide away. This chain links TRBV6-5 with TRBJ2-1; the D call may be TRBD1 or TRBD2 (6 bases each). Germline-derived CDR1 and CDR2 are MNHEY and SVGAGI. Trimming took off 2 bases at V and 13 bases at J, with 15 bases between the two ends. The CDR3 consists of 13 residues. CDR3 loop: CASSYRGRETQFF. The CDR3 DNA follows: TGTGCCAGCAGTTACCGGGGGCGAGAGACCCAGTTCTTC.

The V call is TRBV24-1, the J call TRBJ2-1, with unresolved D. The J call could be wrong; TRBJ2-7 is a better fit for the DNA end. Germline V gene data show CDR1 as KGHDR and CDR2 as SFDVKD. The CDR3 covers 16 residues. DNA of the CDR3: TGTGCCACCAGTGATCCGGGTGGTCCGTCCTACAATGAGCAGTACTTC. It encodes CATSDPGGPSYNEQYF.